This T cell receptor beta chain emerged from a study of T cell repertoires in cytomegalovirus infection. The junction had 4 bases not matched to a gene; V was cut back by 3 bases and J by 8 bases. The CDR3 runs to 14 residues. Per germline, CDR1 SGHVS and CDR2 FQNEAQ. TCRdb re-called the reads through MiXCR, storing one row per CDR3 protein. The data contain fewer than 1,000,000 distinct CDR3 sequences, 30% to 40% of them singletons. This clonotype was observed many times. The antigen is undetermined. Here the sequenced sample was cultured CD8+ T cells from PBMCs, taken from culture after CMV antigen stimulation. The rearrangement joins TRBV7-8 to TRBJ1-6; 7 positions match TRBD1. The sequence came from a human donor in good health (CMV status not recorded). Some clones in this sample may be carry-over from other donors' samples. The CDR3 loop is CASSFEGAHSPLHF. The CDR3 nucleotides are TGTGCCAGCAGCTTTGAGGGGGCGCATTCACCCCTCCACTTT.